The clone carrying this TCR beta chain was seen only a few times. The antigen is undetermined. Unique molecular identifiers were incorporated when the TCRbeta library was constructed. Via MiXCR, TCRdb re-called the PCR reads, giving one row per CDR3 protein. There are some 200,000 distinct CDR3 sequences in the sample; 7.5% to 9.5% occur only once, and roughly 35% lies in the top ten. The data belong to a study of T-cell reconstitution after alpha-beta-depleted transplantation in children. Study outcomes and limitations: At one year after transplant, newly produced T cells mostly accounted for T-cell counts and diversity. Elevated TCRbeta diversity at day 60 was traced, in some patients, to surviving recipient T cells and thymic progenitors.

The CDR3 sequence is 13 residues long. Germline values: CDR1 MNHEY, CDR2 SMNVEV (reference sequence). With V trimmed by 8 bases and J by 5 bases, 8 bases remained unmatched. V gene TRBV27 combines with J gene TRBJ2-7; TRBD1 aligns across 8 bases. Here the sequenced sample was PBMCs, mostly from graft donor cells, taken 360 days after TCRalphabeta/CD19-depleted stem cell transplant. The clonotype comes from a male patient aged 2 to 9 who had a stem cell transplant for acute myeloid leukemia, so the T cells may come from the graft donor. CDR3 sequence: CASVGQVGNEQYF. CDR3 coding DNA: TGTGCCAGCGTGGGACAGGTAGGGAACGAGCAGTACTTC.